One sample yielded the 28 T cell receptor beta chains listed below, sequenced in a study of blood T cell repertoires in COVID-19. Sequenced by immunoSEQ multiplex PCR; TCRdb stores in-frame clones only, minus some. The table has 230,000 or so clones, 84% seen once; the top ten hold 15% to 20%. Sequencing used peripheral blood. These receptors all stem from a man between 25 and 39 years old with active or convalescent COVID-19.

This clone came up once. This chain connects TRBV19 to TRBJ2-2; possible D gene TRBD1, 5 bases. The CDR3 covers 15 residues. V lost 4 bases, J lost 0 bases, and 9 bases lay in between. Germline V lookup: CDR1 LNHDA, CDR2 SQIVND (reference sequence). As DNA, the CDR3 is TGTGCCAGTAGTACTAGACAGACGAACACCGGGGAGCTGTTTTTT. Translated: CASSTRQTNTGELFF.

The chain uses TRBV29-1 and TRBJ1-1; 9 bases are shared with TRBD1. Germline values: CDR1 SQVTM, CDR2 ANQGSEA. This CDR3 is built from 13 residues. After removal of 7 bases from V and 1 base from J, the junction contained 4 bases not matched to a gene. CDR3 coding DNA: TGCAGCGCCCAGACAGGGGGGAACACTGAAGCTTTCTTT. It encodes CSAQTGGNTEAFF.

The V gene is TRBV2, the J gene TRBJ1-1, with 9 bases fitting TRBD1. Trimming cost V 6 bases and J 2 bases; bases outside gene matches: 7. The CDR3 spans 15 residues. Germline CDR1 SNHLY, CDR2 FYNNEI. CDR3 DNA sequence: TGTGCCAGCAGAACACAGGGACAGGGTAACACTGAAGCTTTCTTT. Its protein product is CASRTQGQGNTEAFF.

The CDR3 loop reads CASSYSEDSQPQHF. For the CDR3, the DNA is TGTGCCAGCAGTTACTCAGAGGACAGCCAGCCCCAGCATTTT. The chain uses TRBV6-5 and TRBJ1-5; D might be TRBD1 (6 bases). Germline V gene lookup returns CDR1 MNHEY and CDR2 SVGAGI. The length of the CDR3 is 14 residues. V was trimmed by 0 bases and J by 7 bases, leaving 10 bases between them.

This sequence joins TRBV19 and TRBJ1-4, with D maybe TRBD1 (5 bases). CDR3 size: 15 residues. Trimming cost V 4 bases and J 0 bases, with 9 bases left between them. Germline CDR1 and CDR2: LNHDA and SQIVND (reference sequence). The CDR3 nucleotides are TGTGCCAGTAGTACAGGGACTGCAACTAATGAAAAACTGTTTTTT. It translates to CASSTGTATNEKLFF.

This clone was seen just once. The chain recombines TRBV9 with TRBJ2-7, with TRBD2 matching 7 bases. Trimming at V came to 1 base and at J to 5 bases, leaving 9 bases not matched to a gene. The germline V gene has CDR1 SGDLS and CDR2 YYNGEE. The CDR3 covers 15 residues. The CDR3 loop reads CASSVSAGNQDEQYF. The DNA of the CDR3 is TGTGCCAGCAGCGTATCAGCGGGAAATCAAGACGAGCAGTACTTC.

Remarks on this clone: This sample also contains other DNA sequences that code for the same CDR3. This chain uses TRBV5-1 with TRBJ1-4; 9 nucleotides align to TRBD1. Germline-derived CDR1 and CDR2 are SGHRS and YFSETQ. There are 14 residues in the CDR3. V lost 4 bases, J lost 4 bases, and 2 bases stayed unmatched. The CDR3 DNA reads TGCGCCAGCAGCCCGACAGGGGGTAATGAAAAACTGTTTTTT. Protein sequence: CASSPTGGNEKLFF.

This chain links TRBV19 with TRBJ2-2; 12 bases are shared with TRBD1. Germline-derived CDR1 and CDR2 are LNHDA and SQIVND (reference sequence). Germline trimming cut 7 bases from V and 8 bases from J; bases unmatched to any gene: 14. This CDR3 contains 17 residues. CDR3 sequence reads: CASIPVGDRGPTGELFF. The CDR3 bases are TGTGCCAGTATCCCTGTCGGGGACAGGGGGCCCACAGGGGAGCTGTTTTTT.

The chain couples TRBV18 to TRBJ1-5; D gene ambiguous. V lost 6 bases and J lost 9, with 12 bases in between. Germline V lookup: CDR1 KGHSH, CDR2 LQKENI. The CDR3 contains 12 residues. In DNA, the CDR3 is TGTGCCAGCTCCCCTGATACCAGGCCCCAGCATTTT. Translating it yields CASSPDTRPQHF.

The CDR3 sequence: CASSFGQLNSPLHF. CDR3 DNA sequence: TGTGCCAGCAGCTTTGGACAGCTAAATTCACCCCTCCACTTT. The rearrangement links TRBV5-4 to TRBJ1-6; a weak D match, TRBD1 (6 bases). The V gene's germline CDR1 is SGHNT and CDR2 YYREEE (reference sequence). This CDR3 comprises 14 residues. V shed 2 bases and J shed 7 bases, with 10 bases lying between them.

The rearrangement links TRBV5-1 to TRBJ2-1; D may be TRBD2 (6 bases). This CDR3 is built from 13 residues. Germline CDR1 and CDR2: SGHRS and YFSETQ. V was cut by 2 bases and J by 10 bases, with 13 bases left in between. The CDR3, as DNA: TGCGCCAGCAGCTTAACTAGCAAAGGGGAGCAGTTCTTC. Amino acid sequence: CASSLTSKGEQFF.

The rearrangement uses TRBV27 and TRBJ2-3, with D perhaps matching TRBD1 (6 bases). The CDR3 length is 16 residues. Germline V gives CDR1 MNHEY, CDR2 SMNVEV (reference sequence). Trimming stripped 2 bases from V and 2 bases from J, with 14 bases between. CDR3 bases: TGTGCCAGCAGTTTAAGGGGACAACACTCCACAGATACGCAGTATTTT. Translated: CASSLRGQHSTDTQYF.

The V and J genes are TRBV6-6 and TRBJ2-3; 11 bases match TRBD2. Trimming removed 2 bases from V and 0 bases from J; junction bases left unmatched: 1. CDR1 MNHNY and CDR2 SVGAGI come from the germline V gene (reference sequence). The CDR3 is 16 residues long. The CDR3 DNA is TGTGCCAGCAGTTACCGGACTAGCGGGAGCACAGATACGCAGTATTTT. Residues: CASSYRTSGSTDTQYF.

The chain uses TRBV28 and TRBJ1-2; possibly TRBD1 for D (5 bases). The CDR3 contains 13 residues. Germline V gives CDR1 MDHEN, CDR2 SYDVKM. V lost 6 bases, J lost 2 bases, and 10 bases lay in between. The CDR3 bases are TGTGCCAGCAGCAACAGGCCGAACTATGGCTACACCTTC. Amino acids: CASSNRPNYGYTF.

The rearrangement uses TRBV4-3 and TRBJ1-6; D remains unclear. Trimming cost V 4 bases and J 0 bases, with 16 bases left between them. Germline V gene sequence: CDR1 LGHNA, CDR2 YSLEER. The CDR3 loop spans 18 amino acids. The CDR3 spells CASSPAEAYSSYNSPLHF. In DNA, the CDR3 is TGCGCCAGCAGCCCGGCGGAGGCCTATAGCTCCTATAATTCACCCCTCCACTTT.

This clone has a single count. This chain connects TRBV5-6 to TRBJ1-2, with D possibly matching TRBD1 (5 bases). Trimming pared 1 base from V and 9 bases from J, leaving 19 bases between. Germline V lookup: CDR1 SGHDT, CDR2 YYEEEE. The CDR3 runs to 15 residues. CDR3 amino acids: CASSLYTGGPHRYTF. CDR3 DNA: TGTGCCAGCAGCTTGTACACGGGGGGACCGCACCGCTACACCTTC.

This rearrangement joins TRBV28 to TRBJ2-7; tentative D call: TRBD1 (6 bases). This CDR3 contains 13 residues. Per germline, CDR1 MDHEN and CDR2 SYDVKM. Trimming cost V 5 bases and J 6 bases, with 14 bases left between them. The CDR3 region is CASSPQGPLEQYF. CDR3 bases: TGTGCCAGCAGTCCCCAGGGGCCCCTCGAGCAGTACTTC.

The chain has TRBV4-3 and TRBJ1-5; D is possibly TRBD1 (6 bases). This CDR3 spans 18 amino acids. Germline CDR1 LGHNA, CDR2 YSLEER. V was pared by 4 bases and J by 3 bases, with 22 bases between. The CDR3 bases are TGCGCCAGCAGCCTCAAAGGTCCTCGCCAGGGGTTCAATCAGCCCCAGCATTTT. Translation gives CASSLKGPRQGFNQPQHF.

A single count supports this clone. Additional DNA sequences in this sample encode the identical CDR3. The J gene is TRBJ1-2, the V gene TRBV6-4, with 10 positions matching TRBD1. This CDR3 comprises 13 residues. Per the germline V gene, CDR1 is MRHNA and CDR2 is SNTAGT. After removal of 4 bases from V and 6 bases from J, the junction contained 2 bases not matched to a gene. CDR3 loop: CASSAGTGDGYTF. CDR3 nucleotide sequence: TGTGCCAGCAGTGCCGGGACAGGGGATGGCTACACCTTC.

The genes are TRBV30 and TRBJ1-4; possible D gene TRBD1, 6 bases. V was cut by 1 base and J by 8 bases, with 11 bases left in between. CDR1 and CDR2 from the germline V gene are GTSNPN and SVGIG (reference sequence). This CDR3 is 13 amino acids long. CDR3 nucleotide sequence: TGTGCCTGGAGTGGACAGGCCGCGGAAAAACTGTTTTTT. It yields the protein CAWSGQAAEKLFF.

CDR3 sequence (DNA): TGTGCCAGCAGTTTTACCGGGGCGGGGGAGACCCAGTACTTC. It yields the protein CASSFTGAGETQYF. The chain has TRBV7-2 and TRBJ2-5; tentatively, D is TRBD2 (6 bases). V dropped 6 bases and J dropped 5 bases, with 16 bases sitting between them. This CDR3 spans 14 amino acids. The germline V gene has CDR1 SGHTA and CDR2 FQGNSA. The whole variable domain, remainder taken from reference TRBV7-2 and TRBJ2-5, is GAGVSQSPSNKVTEKGKDVELRCDPISGHTALYWYRQSLGQGLEFLIYFQGNSAPDKSGLPSDRFSAERTGGSVSTLTIQRTQQEDSAVYLCASSFTGAGETQYFGPGTRLLVL.

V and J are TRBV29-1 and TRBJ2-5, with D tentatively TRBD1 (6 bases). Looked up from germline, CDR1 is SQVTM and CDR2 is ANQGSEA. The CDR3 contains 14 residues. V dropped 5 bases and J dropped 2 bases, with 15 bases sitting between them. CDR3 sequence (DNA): TGCAGCGTTTCCGTCACAGGGCAACAAGAGACCCAGTACTTC. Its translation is CSVSVTGQQETQYF.

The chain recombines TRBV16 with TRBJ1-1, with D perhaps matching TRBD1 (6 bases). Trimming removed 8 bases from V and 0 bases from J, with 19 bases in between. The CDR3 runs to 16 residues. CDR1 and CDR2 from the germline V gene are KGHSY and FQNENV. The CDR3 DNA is TGTGCCAGCGCAAGTAGGGGGGGCGACTTGAACACTGAAGCTTTCTTT. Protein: CASASRGGDLNTEAFF. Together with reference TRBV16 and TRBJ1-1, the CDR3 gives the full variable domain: GEEVAQTPKHLVRGEGQKAKLYCAPIKGHSYVFWYQQVLKNEFKFLISFQNENVFDETGMPKERFSAKCLPNSPCSLEIQATKLEDSAVYFCASASRGGDLNTEAFFGQGTRLTVV.

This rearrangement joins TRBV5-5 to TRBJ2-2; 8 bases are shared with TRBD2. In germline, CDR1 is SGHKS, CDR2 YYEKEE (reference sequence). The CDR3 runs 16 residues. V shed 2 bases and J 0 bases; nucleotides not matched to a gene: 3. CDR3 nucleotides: TGTGCCAGCAGCTTTGCTAGCGGGTCGAACACCGGGGAGCTGTTTTTT. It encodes CASSFASGSNTGELFF. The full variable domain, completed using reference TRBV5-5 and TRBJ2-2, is DAGVTQSPTHLIKTRGQQVTLRCSPISGHKSVSWYQQVLGQGPQFIFQYYEKEERGRGNFPDRFSARQFPNYSSELNVNALLLGDSALYLCASSFASGSNTGELFFGEGSRLTVL.

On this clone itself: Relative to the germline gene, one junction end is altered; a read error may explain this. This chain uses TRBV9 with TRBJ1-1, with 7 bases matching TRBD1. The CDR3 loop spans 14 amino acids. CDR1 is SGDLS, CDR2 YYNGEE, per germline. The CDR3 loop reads CASSKTTPGQASIF. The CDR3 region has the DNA TGTGCCAGCAGCAAAACCACTCCCGGACAGGCTTCGATCTTT.

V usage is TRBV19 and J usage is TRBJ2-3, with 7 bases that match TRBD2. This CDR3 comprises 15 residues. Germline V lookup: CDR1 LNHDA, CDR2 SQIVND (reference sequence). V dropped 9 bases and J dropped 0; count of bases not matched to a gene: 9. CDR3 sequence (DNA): TGTGCCAGCAGTTTGAGCGGGGTTAGCACAGATACGCAGTATTTT. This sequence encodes CASSLSGVSTDTQYF.

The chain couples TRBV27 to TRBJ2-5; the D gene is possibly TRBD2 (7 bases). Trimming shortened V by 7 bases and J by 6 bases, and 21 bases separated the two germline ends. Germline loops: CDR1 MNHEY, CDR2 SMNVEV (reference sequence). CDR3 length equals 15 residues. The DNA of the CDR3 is TGTGCCAGCACCCTATCTGCGGGGGCCCCCAAGACCCAGTACTTC. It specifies CASTLSAGAPKTQYF.

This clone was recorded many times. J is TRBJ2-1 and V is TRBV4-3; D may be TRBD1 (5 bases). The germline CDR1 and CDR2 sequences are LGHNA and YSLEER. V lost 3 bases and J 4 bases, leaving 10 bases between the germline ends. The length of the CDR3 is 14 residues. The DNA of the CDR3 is TGCGCCAGCAGCCACTCGTCAGGGTACAATGAGCAGTTCTTC. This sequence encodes CASSHSSGYNEQFF.